This T cell receptor beta chain was documented in a study of blood T cell repertoires in COVID-19. As processed by the authors: Using reference gene primer amplification, nucleated cell counts were estimated. The repertoire was sequenced with immunoSEQ multiplex PCR; TCRdb's copy has only in-frame clones and lacks some. V and J calls and clone size follow that table, whereas D and trimming were derived from the DNA. The sample consists of about 38,000 clones, around 86% of them appearing once. The clonotype comes from a man aged 45-65 years with active or convalescent COVID-19. The sequenced sample was peripheral blood.

CDR3 coding DNA: TGTGCCAGCAGTCTACGCACCGGCTACACCTTC. Residues: CASSLRTGYTF. The chain is built from TRBV28 and TRBJ1-2, with D uncertain. CDR1 is MDHEN, CDR2 SYDVKM, per germline. CDR3 size: 11 residues. Trimming took 5 bases from V and 8 from J, leaving 9 bases between them.